The subject of this entry is one T cell receptor (beta chain). Its antigen is as yet unknown. The CDR3 consists of 14 residues. From germline, CDR1 is MNHEY and CDR2 SMNVEV (reference sequence). V lost 5 bases and J lost 2, with 12 bases in between. This sample is drawn from a study of blood T cells in healthy people across ages. General study results and limits: Researchers report that TCR beta diversity correlated strongly with naive T cell percentage. Any conclusive comparison of naive versus antigen-experienced cells was prevented by using unsorted PBMCs.

Ranging in age from about 6 to 95, the donors were healthy Caucasian individuals from Russia. In each sample, at least 6.5 million PBMCs were isolated. A sample-barcoded 5' primer and a J-beta primer mix were used in a second PCR of roughly 7 to 11 cycles. MiXCR, run by TCRdb on the 5' RACE reads, gives a single entry per CDR3 protein. The sample has hundreds of thousands of distinct CDR3 sequences; about 34% are singletons. Sample: blood. This clonotype was obtained from a woman aged 80 or older in good health. The chain joins TRBV27 to TRBJ1-2; no clear D gene. The DNA of the CDR3 is TGTGCCAGCAGTCCCAGTTTTAACAACTATGGCTACACCTTC. Protein product: CASSPSFNNYGYTF.